The 11 T cell receptor beta chains below were found in one sample sequenced in a study of OX40 agonist ivuxolimab in advanced cancers. The assay was immunoSEQ multiplex PCR, and TCRdb's table has in-frame clones only and misses some. The sample lists about 100,000 clones; roughly 90% were seen once. The sequencing used CD4+ or CD8+ T cells sorted from blood, collected in a trial of the OX40 agonist ivuxolimab. All receptors derive from an adult with an advanced solid tumor such as melanoma, head and neck, liver or kidney cancer.

The chain uses TRBV9 and TRBJ2-2, with unresolved D. V was trimmed by 4 bases and J by 7 bases, leaving 8 bases between them. This CDR3 is built from 12 residues. CDR1 and CDR2 (germline): SGDLS, YYNGEE. The CDR3 coding sequence is TGTGCCAGCAGCCAGACACGCGGGGAGCTGTTTTTT. It translates to CASSQTRGELFF.

This chain links TRBV7-2 with TRBJ2-7, with D tentatively TRBD2 (5 bases). Germline V gene lookup returns CDR1 SGHTA and CDR2 FQGNSA. The V and J ends lost 1 base and 6 bases respectively, with 10 bases between them. The CDR3 consists of 13 residues. The CDR3: CASSLDRGSEQYF. The CDR3 DNA sequence: TGTGCCAGCAGCTTAGATCGGGGTTCCGAGCAGTACTTC. Based on the CDR3 plus reference TRBV7-2 and TRBJ2-7, the full variable domain is GAGVSQSPSNKVTEKGKDVELRCDPISGHTALYWYRQSLGQGLEFLIYFQGNSAPDKSGLPSDRFSAERTGGSVSTLTIQRTQQEDSAVYLCASSLDRGSEQYFGPGTRLTVT.

The rearrangement joins TRBV28 to TRBJ1-1; D perhaps matches TRBD1 (6 bases). The ends were cut back, 6 bases at V and 0 bases at J, with 17 bases in the middle. The CDR3 consists of 16 residues. In germline, CDR1 is MDHEN, CDR2 SYDVKM. CDR3 nucleotide sequence: TGTGCCAGCAGGGACCGGGACAATGGGATGAACACTGAAGCTTTCTTT. The encoded protein is CASRDRDNGMNTEAFF.

The J gene is TRBJ2-1, the V gene TRBV5-4, with 10 bases identical to TRBD1. The CDR3 is 15 residues long. After removal of 4 bases from V and 2 bases from J, the junction contained 3 bases not matched to a gene. The germline V gene has CDR1 SGHNT and CDR2 YYREEE (reference sequence). The CDR3 sequence is CASSQDRGPYNEQFF. CDR3 DNA sequence: TGTGCCAGCAGCCAAGACAGGGGGCCCTACAATGAGCAGTTCTTC.

The J gene is TRBJ2-6, the V gene TRBV5-6; weak D call: TRBD2 (5 bases). The CDR3 has 18 amino acids. Per germline, CDR1 SGHDT and CDR2 YYEEEE. V lost 0 bases and J 0 bases, leaving 13 bases between the germline ends. The CDR3 bases are TGTGCCAGCAGCTTGGGGCGGGCCCACAGCTCTGGGGCCAACGTCCTGACTTTC. This codes for CASSLGRAHSSGANVLTF.

V gene TRBV28 combines with J gene TRBJ1-2, with 7 positions matching TRBD1. V lost 6 bases and J lost 7; bases outside the gene matches: 17. CDR3 length: 16 amino acids. Germline V lookup: CDR1 MDHEN, CDR2 SYDVKM. For the CDR3, the DNA is TGTGCCAGCAGACACAGACAGGGATCCACACTTACTGGCTACACCTTC. This encodes CASRHRQGSTLTGYTF.

This clone was picked up a small number of times. This chain uses TRBV2 with TRBJ2-3; 9 bases are shared with TRBD1. This CDR3 region has 15 residues. V gave up 5 bases and J gave up 3 bases; unmatched junction bases: 6. From germline, CDR1 is SNHLY and CDR2 FYNNEI. This chain's CDR3 is CASSWTGANTDTQYF. The CDR3 DNA is TGTGCCAGCAGTTGGACAGGGGCGAATACAGATACGCAGTATTTT.

This clone was counted only a few times. The J gene is TRBJ2-4, the V gene TRBV27, with D possibly being TRBD1 (6 bases). Germline values: CDR1 MNHEY, CDR2 SMNVEV (reference sequence). Trimming left V 6 bases short and J 6 bases short, with 18 bases between. The CDR3 consists of 15 residues. The CDR3 bases are TGTGCCAGCAGCCCACCGGGACACGAAAGAAACATTCAGTACTTC. As protein: CASSPPGHERNIQYF.

The CDR3 DNA follows: TGCAGCGTTCCGGGACTAGCGGTCGGGGAGCTGTTTTTT. This codes for CSVPGLAVGELFF. This chain uses TRBV29-1 with TRBJ2-2; 11 nucleotides line up with TRBD2. The CDR3 has 13 amino acids. Germline V gene sequence: CDR1 SQVTM, CDR2 ANQGSEA. Losses at the gene ends were 5 bases for V and 7 bases for J; bases not matched to a gene: 3.

This clone has a handful of counts. The rearrangement joins TRBV2 to TRBJ1-2; no reliable D call. This CDR3 is 12 amino acids long. From germline, CDR1 is SNHLY and CDR2 FYNNEI. Trimming took off 0 bases at V and 3 bases at J, with 2 bases between the two ends. This CDR3 reads CASSEADYGYTF. The CDR3 DNA sequence: TGTGCCAGCAGTGAAGCAGACTATGGCTACACCTTC.

The chain carries TRBV25-1 and TRBJ1-4, with D unclear. The CDR3 is 15 amino acids. V gave up 3 bases and J gave up 3 bases, with 11 bases separating them. Germline V gene lookup returns CDR1 MGHDK and CDR2 SYGVNS. The CDR3 nucleotides read TGTGCCAGCAGTGACGGACGGCGTTCTAATGAAAAACTGTTTTTT. This translates into CASSDGRRSNEKLFF. Drawing the rest from reference TRBV25-1 and TRBJ1-4, the complete variable domain is EADIYQTPRYLVIGTGKKITLECSQTMGHDKMYWYQQDPGMELHLIHYSYGVNSTEKGDLSSESTVSRIRTEHFPLTLESARPSHTSQYLCASSDGRRSNEKLFFGSGTQLSVL.